Below are 29 T cell receptor beta chains sequenced from a single sample in a study of shared clonotypes between healthy human individuals. Data came from immunoSEQ multiplex PCR; TCRdb stores just in-frame clones and leaves some out. The sample includes some 2 million clones, just under 95% of them seen just once. The naive CD8 fraction comprised CD45RO-negative cells positively selected for CCR7 and excluded terminally differentiated effector memory CD45RA+ cells. Material for sequencing was naive CD8+ T cells sorted from blood. These receptors came from a man aged 18 to 29 in good health.

The genes are TRBV28 and TRBJ1-3, with D possibly TRBD1 on 6 matching bases. The CDR3 length is 16 residues. V lost 11 bases and J 0 bases, leaving 20 bases between the germline ends. Per germline, CDR1 MDHEN and CDR2 SYDVKM. The CDR3 coding sequence is TGTGCCGGGGGGGACACGTCGGGATACTCTGGAAACACCATATATTTT. This gives the protein CAGGDTSGYSGNTIYF.

This clone has a single count. The rearrangement links TRBV30 to TRBJ1-1; D unresolved. V lost 0 bases, J lost 7 bases, and 12 bases lay in between. Germline values: CDR1 GTSNPN, CDR2 SVGIG (reference sequence). This CDR3 contains 13 residues. The CDR3 DNA is TGTGCCTGGAGTGTCGATCGGTTTGGTGAAGCTTTCTTT. The encoded protein is CAWSVDRFGEAFF.

Concerning this clone itself: At the DNA level, this CDR3 is encoded by other sequences in the same sample as well. CDR3 sequence (DNA): TGTGCCAGCAGTTTCGGGGGCGCCTACAATGAGCAGTTCTTC. It encodes CASSFGGAYNEQFF. The V gene is TRBV27, the J gene TRBJ2-1, with D possibly being TRBD1 or TRBD2 (6 bases each). Germline CDR1 and CDR2: MNHEY and SMNVEV (reference sequence). Trimming stripped 3 bases from V and 2 bases from J, with 8 bases between. This CDR3 has 14 amino acids.

The chain links TRBV7-6 to TRBJ2-7, with TRBD1 matching 8 bases. CDR3 length equals 14 residues. Losses at the gene ends were 3 bases for V and 6 bases for J; bases not matched to a gene: 7. CDR1 SGHVS and CDR2 FNYEAQ come from the germline V gene. CDR3 sequence: CASSFPSGGGEQYF. The CDR3 DNA sequence: TGTGCCAGCAGCTTCCCCTCAGGGGGCGGCGAGCAGTACTTC.

The chain carries TRBV5-1 and TRBJ1-2, with D unresolved. V shed 6 bases and J shed 6 bases, with 12 bases lying between them. The CDR3 has 12 amino acids. Germline V gene lookup returns CDR1 SGHRS and CDR2 YFSETQ. The DNA for the CDR3 is TGCGCCAGCAAGTGGAGGGAAGATGGCTACACCTTC. Translated: CASKWREDGYTF.

The J gene is TRBJ2-2, the V gene TRBV27; a possible D gene is TRBD2 (6 bases). The CDR3 is 14 residues long. The V and J ends lost 6 bases and 6 bases respectively, with 14 bases between them. Germline values: CDR1 MNHEY, CDR2 SMNVEV (reference sequence). CDR3 sequence reads: CASSPTGGPGELFF. The DNA of the CDR3 is TGTGCCAGCAGCCCTACAGGAGGGCCCGGGGAGCTGTTTTTT.

The V gene is TRBV2, the J gene TRBJ1-6; no clear D. This CDR3 region has 14 residues. Trimming removed 0 bases at V and 8 bases at J, with 8 bases between. The germline gives CDR1 SNHLY, CDR2 FYNNEI. Here the CDR3 DNA reads TGTGCCAGCAGTGAAGCGGGCCCGTATTCACCCCTCCACTTT. Protein sequence: CASSEAGPYSPLHF.

This rearrangement joins TRBV9 to TRBJ2-6; either TRBD1 or TRBD2 may supply D (5 bases each). The CDR3 has 19 residues. V lost 2 bases and J lost 4, with 22 bases in between. Germline values: CDR1 SGDLS, CDR2 YYNGEE. The CDR3 loop is CASSVFGTGTQAGANVLTF. CDR3 in DNA: TGTGCCAGCAGCGTTTTCGGGACCGGGACCCAGGCCGGGGCCAACGTCCTGACTTTC.

Note on this clone: This sample also contains other DNA sequences that code for the same CDR3. The chain combines TRBV9 with TRBJ2-1, with 8 positions matching TRBD1. The germline gives CDR1 SGDLS, CDR2 YYNGEE. This CDR3 contains 14 residues. Trimming took 0 bases from V and 5 from J; bases not matched to a gene: 1. CDR3 in amino acids: CASSVGQGNNEQFF. The CDR3 bases are TGTGCCAGCAGCGTAGGACAGGGGAACAATGAGCAGTTCTTC.

This clone was found once. The rearrangement links TRBV15 to TRBJ2-2, with 8 bases identical to TRBD1. Germline loops: CDR1 LNHNV, CDR2 YYDKDF (reference sequence). V shed 6 bases, J shed 1 base, and the junction held 4 bases outside the gene matches. CDR3 length equals 15 residues. The CDR3 coding sequence is TGTGCCACCAGGCAAGGGACAGGGAACACCGGGGAGCTGTTTTTT. Translation gives CATRQGTGNTGELFF.

The V call is TRBV27, the J call TRBJ2-5; D unclear. CDR3 size: 14 residues. The V end was cut by 3 bases, the J end by 0 bases, with 8 bases between. Germline values: CDR1 MNHEY, CDR2 SMNVEV (reference sequence). The CDR3 loop reads CASSLRHNQETQYF. CDR3 in DNA: TGTGCCAGCAGTTTGAGGCATAACCAAGAGACCCAGTACTTC.

The chain is built from TRBV7-9 and TRBJ2-1; D not resolved. V was shortened by 2 bases and J by 9 bases, with 17 bases between the two germline ends. This CDR3 contains 15 residues. Germline values: CDR1 SEHNR, CDR2 FQNEAQ (reference sequence). CDR3 in DNA: TGTGCCAGCAGCTTACTTGAAGGATCGGGCGGTGAGCAGTTCTTC. Translating gives CASSLLEGSGGEQFF.

The chain has TRBV6-5 and TRBJ2-3; D not certain. Germline assignment: CDR1 MNHEY and CDR2 SVGAGI. The CDR3 contains 13 residues. V dropped 8 bases and J dropped 2 bases, with 11 bases sitting between them. The CDR3 loop reads CASEGSYTDTQYF. DNA for the CDR3: TGTGCCAGCGAAGGCAGTTACACAGATACGCAGTATTTT.

This rearrangement joins TRBV27 to TRBJ2-5; 7 nucleotides match TRBD2. Germline-derived CDR1 and CDR2 are MNHEY and SMNVEV (reference sequence). This CDR3 is 15 amino acids long. V dropped 1 base and J dropped 2; count of bases not matched to a gene: 4. The CDR3 DNA reads as TGTGCCAGCAGTTTATACTCAGCGGGGCAAGAGACCCAGTACTTC. It encodes CASSLYSAGQETQYF.

The chain recombines TRBV7-2 with TRBJ2-3; D may be TRBD1 or TRBD2 (5 bases each). In germline, CDR1 is SGHTA, CDR2 FQGNSA. The CDR3 runs to 19 residues. Trimming shortened V by 3 bases and J by 4 bases, and 26 bases separated the two germline ends. Written as DNA, the CDR3 is TGTGCCAGCAGCTTCCCAAGCTTAGGATTACGGGGCGACCCAGATACGCAGTATTTT. Protein: CASSFPSLGLRGDPDTQYF.

This clone is a singleton in its sample. The rearrangement joins TRBV7-2 to TRBJ2-7; TRBD2 matches 8 bases. Losses at the gene ends were 5 bases for V and 3 bases for J; bases not matched to a gene: 6. The CDR3 is 14 residues long. Germline CDR1 is SGHTA and CDR2 is FQGNSA. CDR3 loop: CASSQTSGDYEQYF. For the CDR3, the DNA is TGTGCCAGCAGCCAAACTAGCGGAGACTACGAGCAGTACTTC.

The V gene is TRBV5-4, the J gene TRBJ2-7; TRBD1 is a possible D gene (8 bases). Trimming took off 6 bases at V and 4 bases at J, with 14 bases between the two ends. Germline-derived CDR1 and CDR2 are SGHNT and YYREEE (reference sequence). This CDR3 spans 13 amino acids. DNA for the CDR3: TGTGCCAGCACGACAGGGGAGGGGTACGAGCAGTACTTC. Amino acid sequence: CASTTGEGYEQYF.

This chain links TRBV13 with TRBJ2-5; 8 nucleotides match TRBD2. The CDR3 spans 14 residues. J lost 5 bases, V lost 5 bases, and 7 bases had no gene match. The germline V gene has CDR1 PRHDT and CDR2 FYEKMQ (reference sequence). The CDR3 here is CASSHGGAEETQYF. CDR3 DNA sequence: TGTGCCAGCAGCCACGGGGGGGCGGAGGAGACCCAGTACTTC.

The gene calls are TRBV5-4 and TRBJ1-2, with D possibly TRBD1 on 6 matching bases. The CDR3 spans 15 residues. Germline CDR1 reads SGHNT; CDR2 reads YYREEE (reference sequence). Between the trimmed V and J ends, which lost 4 bases and 8 bases, there was a span of 21 bases. The CDR3 region has the DNA TGTGCCAGCAGCAGAGGAGTGGACAGCCTTAGGGGCTACACCTTC. This sequence encodes CASSRGVDSLRGYTF.

This chain uses TRBV27 with TRBJ1-1; TRBD1 aligns across 8 bases. J lost 5 bases, V lost 5 bases, and 4 bases had no gene match. This CDR3 comprises 13 residues. The V gene's germline CDR1 is MNHEY and CDR2 SMNVEV (reference sequence). The CDR3 coding sequence is TGTGCCAGCAGTCCACAGGGGGAGACTGAAGCTTTCTTT. Its translation is CASSPQGETEAFF.

The J gene is TRBJ1-2, the V gene TRBV29-1; TRBD1 matches 7 bases. This CDR3 spans 13 amino acids. The V gene's germline CDR1 is SQVTM and CDR2 ANQGSEA. V was pared by 5 bases and J by 2 bases, with 5 bases of the junction left unmatched. CDR3 region: CSVPRTGNYGYTF. The CDR3, as DNA: TGCAGCGTTCCCCGGACAGGAAACTATGGCTACACCTTC.

The chain joins TRBV6-5 to TRBJ2-1, with TRBD1 matching over 8 bases. With 6 bases clipped from V and 4 bases from J, the junction kept 8 bases outside the gene matches. This CDR3 region has 15 residues. Germline values: CDR1 MNHEY, CDR2 SVGAGI. As DNA, the CDR3 is TGTGCCAGCAGATTGACAGGGGACCGGTACAATGAGCAGTTCTTC. It yields the protein CASRLTGDRYNEQFF.

V gene TRBV15 combines with J gene TRBJ2-2; TRBD1 might be the D (6 bases). The V end lost 2 bases, the J end lost 7 bases, and 14 bases lay between the germline ends. The CDR3 runs to 15 residues. Per germline, CDR1 LNHNV and CDR2 YYDKDF (reference sequence). This CDR3 reads CATSRRQGPGGELFF. The CDR3 DNA follows: TGTGCCACCAGCAGACGGCAGGGGCCGGGCGGGGAGCTGTTTTTT.

The rearrangement joins TRBV9 to TRBJ2-1; no clear D. V was cut by 0 bases and J by 1 base, with 8 bases left in between. The CDR3 is 15 amino acids. Germline values: CDR1 SGDLS, CDR2 YYNGEE. The DNA of the CDR3 is TGTGCCAGCAGCGTAGCTCTATCTTCCTACAATGAGCAGTTCTTC. Residues: CASSVALSSYNEQFF.

A remark on this clone: The same CDR3 arises from other DNA sequences in this sample as well. This chain connects TRBV9 to TRBJ2-7; perhaps TRBD2 as D (5 bases). The length of the CDR3 is 12 residues. Trimming removed 4 bases at V and 3 bases at J, with 8 bases between. Germline loops: CDR1 SGDLS, CDR2 YYNGEE. This CDR3 reads CASSPGGYEQYF. CDR3 DNA: TGTGCCAGCAGCCCCGGAGGCTACGAGCAGTACTTC.

The J gene is TRBJ2-7, the V gene TRBV9, with a weak D call TRBD2 (5 bases). Germline assignment: CDR1 SGDLS and CDR2 YYNGEE. Trimming left V 0 bases short and J 2 bases short, with 12 bases between. This CDR3 region has 15 residues. In DNA form, the CDR3 reads TGTGCCAGCAGCGTAGAGGGAGCACCTCCCTACGAGCAGTACTTC. Amino acids: CASSVEGAPPYEQYF.

The chain carries TRBV27 and TRBJ2-3; TRBD2 matches 7 bases. CDR1 is MNHEY and CDR2 is SMNVEV in the germline V gene (reference sequence). The CDR3 length is 10 residues. The junction had 4 bases not matched to a gene; V was cut back by 11 bases and J by 8 bases. The CDR3 DNA sequence: TGTGCCGCGGGGGTGGGTACGCAGTATTTT. Translated, it gives CAAGVGTQYF.

This clone showed up just a few times. CDR3 region: CASSLAGAGGPREQYF. Here the CDR3 DNA reads TGTGCCAGCAGCTTGGCCGGGGCGGGAGGGCCGAGAGAGCAGTACTTC. The genes are TRBV5-4 and TRBJ2-7; 9 bases agree with TRBD2. V lost 0 bases, J lost 7 bases, and 11 bases stayed unmatched. The CDR3 runs 16 residues. Germline loops: CDR1 SGHNT, CDR2 YYREEE (reference sequence).

V is TRBV5-5 and J is TRBJ2-7, with TRBD1 identical over 8 bases. The V gene end was trimmed by 5 bases and the J gene end by 1 base; junction bases not matched to a gene: 14. CDR3 length: 17 residues. Germline V gene sequence: CDR1 SGHKS, CDR2 YYEKEE (reference sequence). CDR3 sequence reads: CASRPGGPTGVSYEQYF. The DNA for the CDR3 is TGTGCCAGCAGGCCCGGAGGTCCGACAGGGGTGTCCTACGAGCAGTACTTC.